This passage covers 15 T cell receptor beta chains from one sample sequenced in a study of shared clonotypes between healthy human individuals. Naive CD8 cells lacked CD45RO and underwent positive selection for CCR7, leaving out terminally differentiated effector memory CD45RA+ cells. This table comes from immunoSEQ multiplex PCR, and its TCRdb copy is limited to in-frame clones, with some not included. This table has about 600,000 clones, roughly 98% appearing once. The material sequenced was naive CD8+ T cells sorted from blood. These receptors were taken from a man aged 25 to 40 in good health.

This clone came up once. The J gene is TRBJ2-3, the V gene TRBV10-3; 9 nucleotides agree with TRBD2. Germline assignment: CDR1 ENHRY and CDR2 SYGVKD. This CDR3 comprises 19 residues. V was clipped by 4 bases and J by 0 bases; unmatched bases: 14. The CDR3 DNA follows: TGTGCCATCAGTGGGGACTTTAAACCTAGCGGGACTAGCACAGATACGCAGTATTTT. The encoded protein is CAISGDFKPSGTSTDTQYF.

This clone was detected once. The CDR3: CASSLYPGLADEQYF. The CDR3, as DNA: TGTGCCAGCAGTTTATACCCCGGCCTAGCGGACGAGCAGTACTTC. The gene calls are TRBV27 and TRBJ2-7; 7 bases are a match to TRBD2. Germline lookup yields CDR1 MNHEY and CDR2 SMNVEV (reference sequence). The V and J ends lost 1 base and 5 bases, in that order; junction bases with no gene match: 8. The CDR3 contains 15 residues.

CDR3 coding DNA: TGTGCCAGCAGCTATGGGACAGGCTCTGAAGCTTTCTTT. Translated: CASSYGTGSEAFF. V and J are TRBV11-2 and TRBJ1-1; 8 nucleotides align to TRBD1. Per the germline V gene, CDR1 is SGHAT and CDR2 is FQNNGV. The CDR3 has 13 residues. After removal of 4 bases from V and 6 bases from J, the junction contained 4 bases not matched to a gene.

The chain employs TRBV19 and TRBJ1-1; D perhaps matches TRBD1 (5 bases). Trimming shortened V by 1 base and J by 4 bases, and 7 bases separated the two germline ends. The CDR3 is 13 residues long. Looked up from germline, CDR1 is LNHDA and CDR2 is SQIVND (reference sequence). The CDR3 here is CASSIAGRTEAFF. The DNA for the CDR3 is TGTGCCAGTAGTATAGCAGGGCGCACTGAAGCTTTCTTT.

The gene calls are TRBV7-9 and TRBJ2-1; TRBD2 matches 7 bases. CDR3 size: 16 residues. The germline gives CDR1 SEHNR, CDR2 FQNEAQ (reference sequence). The V gene end was trimmed by 5 bases and the J gene end by 0 bases; junction bases not matched to a gene: 7. The CDR3 sequence: CASSPRGVSSYNEQFF. CDR3 bases: TGTGCCAGCAGCCCCCGGGGGGTGAGCTCCTACAATGAGCAGTTCTTC.

The chain uses TRBV7-8 and TRBJ1-1, with 8 bases identical to TRBD1. Germline loops: CDR1 SGHVS, CDR2 FQNEAQ. This CDR3 is built from 16 residues. Unmatched junction bases numbered 11, after V lost 4 bases and J lost 4 bases. CDR3 sequence reads: CASSSRDRTRGTEAFF. CDR3 in DNA: TGTGCCAGCAGCTCCCGGGACAGGACACGAGGCACTGAAGCTTTCTTT.

The chain combines TRBV5-6 with TRBJ2-1; the D call may be TRBD1 or TRBD2 (5 bases each). Germline CDR1 is SGHDT and CDR2 is YYEEEE. V was pared by 0 bases and J by 14 bases, with 12 bases between. CDR3 length equals 12 residues. CDR3 in DNA: TGTGCCAGCAGCTTGGGTCACGGGGCTGAGTTCTTC. As protein: CASSLGHGAEFF.

The chain recombines TRBV7-9 with TRBJ2-6, with TRBD1 matching over 10 bases. This CDR3 contains 18 residues. After removal of 2 bases from V and 2 bases from J, the junction contained 6 bases not matched to a gene. CDR1 and CDR2 (germline): SEHNR, FQNEAQ (reference sequence). The CDR3 spells CASSLSDRGRTGANVLTF. The CDR3 DNA sequence: TGTGCCAGCAGCTTATCCGACAGGGGGCGAACTGGGGCCAACGTCCTGACTTTC.

V gene TRBV20-1 combines with J gene TRBJ2-7; D is unclear. The V gene lost 6 bases and the J gene lost 0 bases, with 6 bases spanning the gap. The CDR3 extends over 11 amino acids. Germline V lookup: CDR1 DFQATT, CDR2 SNEGSKA (reference sequence). The CDR3 loop is CSAKTSYEQYF. The CDR3 DNA sequence: TGCAGTGCCAAGACCTCCTACGAGCAGTACTTC.

V gene TRBV7-2 combines with J gene TRBJ2-3; D is possibly TRBD2 (5 bases). Trimming cost V 0 bases and J 1 base, with 8 bases left between them. CDR1 is SGHTA and CDR2 is FQGNSA in the germline V gene. CDR3 length: 15 amino acids. CDR3 protein: CASSLARVRTDTQYF. CDR3 sequence (DNA): TGTGCCAGCAGCTTAGCGCGGGTACGCACAGATACGCAGTATTTT.

The rearrangement joins TRBV6-9 to TRBJ2-4; 7 bases line up with TRBD1. Germline lookup yields CDR1 MNHGY and CDR2 SVAAGI. CDR3 size: 14 residues. With V trimmed by 6 bases and J by 5 bases, 7 bases remained unmatched. The CDR3 DNA reads as TGTGCCAGCAGGTCCGGGACAGAGGAAAACATTCAGTACTTC. The encoded protein is CASRSGTEENIQYF.

The table lists this clone with a count of one. J is TRBJ2-7 and V is TRBV30; D possibly matches TRBD1 or TRBD2 (5 bases each). This CDR3 is 13 amino acids long. V was trimmed by 5 bases and J by 4 bases, leaving 15 bases between them. CDR1 GTSNPN and CDR2 SVGIG come from the germline V gene (reference sequence). CDR3 nucleotides: TGTGCCTGGCGGGGTAGGGGCAGTTACGAGCAGTACTTC. Amino acids: CAWRGRGSYEQYF.

The chain has TRBV15 and TRBJ1-5; no clear D gene. CDR3 length: 12 amino acids. Germline assignment: CDR1 LNHNV and CDR2 YYDKDF (reference sequence). Trimming shortened V by 9 bases and J by 5 bases, and 11 bases separated the two germline ends. The CDR3 region has the DNA TGTGCCACACGCCTGGGGTATCAGCCCCAGCATTTT. Amino acids: CATRLGYQPQHF. Full variable domain (missing parts from reference TRBV15 and TRBJ1-5): DAMVIQNPRYQVTQFGKPVTLSCSQTLNHNVMYWYQQKSSQAPKLLFHYYDKDFNNEADTPDNFQSRRPNTSFCFLDIRSPGLGDTAMYLCATRLGYQPQHFGDGTRLSIL.

J is TRBJ2-2 and V is TRBV7-2; TRBD2 is a possible D gene (7 bases). Between the trimmed V and J ends, which lost 8 bases and 2 bases, there was a span of 12 bases. CDR3 length: 14 amino acids. Looked up from germline, CDR1 is SGHTA and CDR2 is FQGNSA. The CDR3 reads CASRGGGNTGELFF. DNA of the CDR3: TGTGCCAGCCGCGGGGGCGGTAACACCGGGGAGCTGTTTTTT. Drawing the rest from reference TRBV7-2 and TRBJ2-2, the complete variable domain is GAGVSQSPSNKVTEKGKDVELRCDPISGHTALYWYRQSLGQGLEFLIYFQGNSAPDKSGLPSDRFSAERTGGSVSTLTIQRTQQEDSAVYLCASRGGGNTGELFFGEGSRLTVL.

The chain uses TRBV25-1 and TRBJ2-1; TRBD2 matches at 7 bases. CDR1 MGHDK and CDR2 SYGVNS come from the germline V gene. The CDR3 contains 17 residues. V gave up 3 bases and J gave up 8 bases; unmatched junction bases: 16. CDR3 sequence reads: CASSDGTSDHPQDEQFF. The CDR3 region has the DNA TGTGCCAGCAGTGACGGAACTAGCGACCACCCCCAGGATGAGCAGTTCTTC.